The 24 T cell receptor beta chains below were found in one sample sequenced in a study of cytomegalovirus exposure and HLA in healthy donors. PCR was performed using 60 Vbeta and 13 Jbeta primers. Method: immunoSEQ multiplex PCR; TCRdb's copy keeps in-frame clones and lacks some. This sample contains 100,000 to 150,000 clones. The source material was PBMCs. All receptors derive from a man aged 18 to 30 in good health and CMV-seronegative.

The chain couples TRBV2 to TRBJ1-1, with 7 bases matching TRBD1. Germline V gene data show CDR1 as SNHLY and CDR2 as FYNNEI. V was pared by 3 bases and J by 8 bases, with 9 bases of the junction left unmatched. CDR3 length equals 14 residues. The CDR3 region is CASSDEDRLTEAFF. CDR3 DNA sequence: TGTGCCAGCAGTGACGAGGACAGGTTGACAGAAGCTTTCTTT. Based on the CDR3 plus reference TRBV2 and TRBJ1-1, the full variable domain is EPEVTQTPSHQVTQMGQEVILRCVPISNHLYFYWYRQILGQKVEFLVSFYNNEISEKSEIFDDQFSVERPDGSNFTLKIRSTKLEDSAMYFCASSDEDRLTEAFFGQGTRLTVV.

J is TRBJ2-5 and V is TRBV6-1, with D tentatively TRBD1 (6 bases). TRBJ2-7 matches the DNA end more closely, so the J call is doubtful. This CDR3 has 19 residues. Germline-derived CDR1 and CDR2 are MNHNS and SASEGT. CDR3: CASSEEIQGNSLYGYEQYF. The CDR3 DNA reads as TGTGCCAGCAGTGAAGAGATACAGGGCAATTCCCTTTACGGCTACGAGCAGTACTTC.

Comments on this clone: Other DNA variants within this sample encode the same CDR3. The gene calls are TRBV7-9 and TRBJ1-2, with D perhaps matching TRBD1 (6 bases). Trimming stripped 6 bases from V and 8 bases from J, with 13 bases between. Germline CDR1 is SEHNR and CDR2 is FQNEAQ (reference sequence). This CDR3 has 12 residues. In DNA, the CDR3 is TGTGCCAGCAGGGGGGCAACCATGGGCTACACCTTC. It codes for CASRGATMGYTF.

This chain joins TRBV19 and TRBJ2-4; D possibly corresponds to TRBD2 (6 bases). The CDR3 is 15 amino acids. Germline V gene sequence: CDR1 LNHDA, CDR2 SQIVND (reference sequence). V lost 7 bases and J lost 5, with 18 bases in between. For the CDR3, the DNA is TGTGCCAGTATTGGAGGGGCCCCTGGGCAAAACATTCAGTACTTC. Amino acid sequence: CASIGGAPGQNIQYF.

V gene TRBV28 combines with J gene TRBJ2-7; 8 bases match TRBD1. The CDR3 totals 14 residues. Germline CDR1 MDHEN, CDR2 SYDVKM. V gave up 6 bases and J gave up 7 bases; unmatched junction bases: 11. The CDR3 spells CASRRQGNIREQYF. In DNA form, the CDR3 reads TGTGCCAGCAGAAGACAGGGGAACATTAGGGAGCAGTACTTC.

The V call is TRBV5-1, the J call TRBJ1-3, with unresolved D. In germline, CDR1 is SGHRS, CDR2 YFSETQ. The CDR3 runs to 15 residues. Deletions cut 4 bases from V and 0 bases from J, with 11 bases between. Here the CDR3 DNA reads TGCGCCAGCAGCCGCCTTGCGGGCTCTGGAAACACCATATATTTT. Protein: CASSRLAGSGNTIYF.

V gene TRBV28 combines with J gene TRBJ1-5; 7 bases map to TRBD1. CDR1 MDHEN and CDR2 SYDVKM come from the germline V gene. The CDR3 is 12 residues long. V shed 6 bases, J shed 6 bases, and the junction held 2 bases outside the gene matches. The CDR3 here is CASRTGSQPQHF. The CDR3 region has the DNA TGTGCCAGCAGGACAGGGAGTCAGCCCCAGCATTTT.

This chain links TRBV13 with TRBJ1-1; D not resolved. The CDR3 is 16 residues long. Looked up from germline, CDR1 is PRHDT and CDR2 is FYEKMQ (reference sequence). Trimming removed 0 bases from V and 1 base from J, with 12 bases in between. Here the CDR3 reads CASSLGGRGPNTEAFF. DNA for the CDR3: TGTGCCAGCAGCTTAGGGGGTCGAGGTCCGAACACTGAAGCTTTCTTT.

The chain uses TRBV5-4 and TRBJ2-1; D is perhaps TRBD2 (6 bases). V lost 0 bases to trimming and J lost 3 bases, with 10 bases between them. This CDR3 contains 15 residues. Germline V gives CDR1 SGHNT, CDR2 YYREEE (reference sequence). The CDR3 is CASSLAGRGYNEQFF. The DNA for the CDR3 is TGTGCCAGCAGCTTGGCGGGGCGGGGCTACAATGAGCAGTTCTTC.

The chain is built from TRBV11-3 and TRBJ1-1; D is unresolved. V shed 4 bases and J shed 0 bases, with 6 bases lying between them. The germline gives CDR1 SGHNT, CDR2 YENEEA. CDR3 length: 13 residues. CDR3 loop: CASSSSLNTEAFF. For the CDR3, the DNA is TGTGCCAGCAGCTCCTCCTTGAACACTGAAGCTTTCTTT.

The chain is built from TRBV29-1 and TRBJ2-3; 8 bases fit TRBD2. This CDR3 comprises 13 residues. V was clipped by 4 bases and J by 4 bases; unmatched bases: 4. CDR1 and CDR2 from the germline V gene are SQVTM and ANQGSEA. CDR3 sequence: CSVGLASPDTQYF. CDR3 sequence (DNA): TGCAGCGTTGGACTAGCGTCCCCAGATACGCAGTATTTT.

The V gene is TRBV11-2, the J gene TRBJ2-5; D is perhaps TRBD1 (6 bases). Germline loops: CDR1 SGHAT, CDR2 FQNNGV. The CDR3 consists of 12 residues. Trimming removed 4 bases from V and 11 bases from J, with 14 bases in between. CDR3 nucleotides: TGTGCCAGCAGCTCAGGGGCGCAGGAGCAGTACTTC. Residues: CASSSGAQEQYF. Based on the CDR3 plus reference TRBV11-2 and TRBJ2-5, the full variable domain is EAGVAQSPRYKIIEKRQSVAFWCNPISGHATLYWYQQILGQGPKLLIQFQNNGVVDDSQLPKDRFSAERLKGVDSTLKIQPAKLEDSAVYLCASSSGAQEQYFGPGTRLLVL.

This chain connects TRBV11-2 to TRBJ2-7, with 9 bases aligning to TRBD2. The J segment lost 3 bases and the V segment lost 5 bases, leaving 8 bases of the junction unmatched. Germline-derived CDR1 and CDR2 are SGHAT and FQNNGV. CDR3 length equals 15 residues. As DNA, the CDR3 is TGTGCCAGCAGCAGAGCTAGCGGGATCTTCTACGAGCAGTACTTC. This gives the protein CASSRASGIFYEQYF.

The genes are TRBV11-3 and TRBJ1-1; 8 positions match TRBD1. The ends lost 8 bases at V and 6 bases at J; junction bases unmatched: 11. Germline loops: CDR1 SGHNT, CDR2 YENEEA. The CDR3 extends over 14 amino acids. CDR3 sequence reads: CASSGTGAFAEAFF. The CDR3 nucleotides read TGTGCCAGCTCCGGGACAGGCGCTTTTGCTGAAGCTTTCTTT.

The chain recombines TRBV11-2 with TRBJ1-3, with D possibly being TRBD1 (5 bases). V was clipped by 5 bases and J by 2 bases, with 10 bases between them. Germline CDR1 SGHAT, CDR2 FQNNGV. This CDR3 is 14 amino acids long. The CDR3 sequence is CASSRGIAGNTIYF. The CDR3 DNA reads as TGTGCCAGCAGCAGGGGAATCGCTGGAAACACCATATATTTT.

The chain has TRBV29-1 and TRBJ1-1; D is unclear. V was cut by 0 bases and J by 1 base, with 6 bases left in between. Germline V lookup: CDR1 SQVTM, CDR2 ANQGSEA. CDR3 length: 13 amino acids. In DNA form, the CDR3 reads TGCAGCGTTGAAGATGCGGGGAACACTGAAGCTTTCTTT. Translating it yields CSVEDAGNTEAFF.

The chain has TRBV27 and TRBJ2-3, with D uncertain. CDR3 length: 17 residues. Per the germline V gene, CDR1 is MNHEY and CDR2 is SMNVEV (reference sequence). V lost 6 bases and J 5 bases, leaving 24 bases between the germline ends. The CDR3 DNA follows: TGTGCCAGCAGACCCCGAGAAGTCGCGGTAGTGGGAGATACGCAGTATTTT. Amino acids: CASRPREVAVVGDTQYF.

The chain carries TRBV5-6 and TRBJ2-4; the D is unclear. V shed 2 bases and J shed 7 bases, with 13 bases lying between them. The CDR3 has 14 amino acids. From germline, CDR1 is SGHDT and CDR2 YYEEEE. The DNA of the CDR3 is TGTGCCAGCAGCTTTGAAGCGTCCGCGAACATTCAGTACTTC. It encodes CASSFEASANIQYF.

The chain links TRBV27 to TRBJ2-1; D is perhaps TRBD2 (6 bases). The ends were cut back, 3 bases at V and 2 bases at J, with 11 bases in the middle. CDR1 is MNHEY, CDR2 SMNVEV, per germline (reference sequence). The CDR3 covers 15 residues. The CDR3 here is CASSLAAGTYNEQFF. In nucleotides, the CDR3 is TGTGCCAGCAGTTTGGCAGCGGGCACCTACAATGAGCAGTTCTTC.

This sequence joins TRBV6-5 and TRBJ2-7; D gene ambiguous. V dropped 6 bases and J dropped 0 bases, with 15 bases sitting between them. Germline V CDR1 and CDR2: MNHEY, SVGAGI. The CDR3 extends over 15 amino acids. The CDR3 region has the DNA TGTGCCAGCAGGGCATTGACACATAGCTCCTACGAGCAGTACTTC. As protein: CASRALTHSSYEQYF.

V and J are TRBV5-4 and TRBJ2-3; D gene unclear. The CDR3 covers 15 residues. Trimming removed 3 bases from V and 0 bases from J, with 11 bases in between. Germline lookup yields CDR1 SGHNT and CDR2 YYREEE (reference sequence). CDR3 DNA sequence: TGTGCCAGCAGCTATGAAAGCCCCAGCACAGATACGCAGTATTTT. This sequence encodes CASSYESPSTDTQYF.

The chain uses TRBV6-5 and TRBJ2-3; D perhaps matches TRBD1 (5 bases). This CDR3 contains 14 residues. Germline loops: CDR1 MNHEY, CDR2 SVGAGI. V was clipped by 6 bases and J by 0 bases, with 10 bases between them. The CDR3 spells CASRPQGSTDTQYF. The CDR3 DNA sequence: TGTGCCAGCAGACCTCAGGGTAGCACAGATACGCAGTATTTT.

The V call is TRBV10-1, the J call TRBJ2-4; TRBD1 matches at 8 bases. The germline CDR1 and CDR2 sequences are WNHNN and SYGVQD (reference sequence). V trimming: 1 base; J trimming: 3 bases; junction bases outside the gene matches: 8. This CDR3 is built from 17 residues. The CDR3 region is CASSEYLQGVGKNIQYF. For the CDR3, the DNA is TGCGCCAGCAGTGAGTACTTACAGGGGGTAGGCAAAAACATTCAGTACTTC.

This sequence joins TRBV9 and TRBJ2-5, with 12 bases that match TRBD2. Looked up from germline, CDR1 is SGDLS and CDR2 is YYNGEE. The ends lost 3 bases at V and 4 bases at J; junction bases unmatched: 4. This CDR3 spans 15 amino acids. The CDR3 spells CASSAGLAGRETQYF. The CDR3 DNA is TGTGCCAGCAGCGCCGGACTAGCGGGACGAGAGACCCAGTACTTC. The variable domain in full, with the rest retrieved from reference TRBV9 and TRBJ2-5, is DSGVTQTPKHLITATGQRVTLRCSPRSGDLSVYWYQQSLDQGLQFLIQYYNGEERAKGNILERFSAQQFPDLHSELNLSSLELGDSALYFCASSAGLAGRETQYFGPGTRLLVL.